The T cell receptor (beta chain) described here comes from a study of spatial heterogeneity in lung cancer. Study in general: Alpha-chain sequences were detected in numbers that were consistently lower than beta-chain sequences. General study findings and limits: Circulating ubiquitous expanded tumor TCRs were observed more frequently at resection than at follow-up.

A note on this clonotype: Its antigen remains unknown.

Unique molecular identifiers tagged every individual TCR cDNA molecule. TCRdb re-derived calls from the 5' RACE reads in MiXCR, one entry per CDR3 protein. This table has around 40,000 distinct CDR3 sequences, 5.8% appearing once. Time point given: sample taken at primary tumor resection. Researchers sequenced whole RNA taken from tumor, nontumor lung or frozen PBMC without sorting. Samples were donated by 72 untreated early-stage non-small cell lung cancer patients. Germline V lookup: CDR1 SGHRS, CDR2 YFSETQ. Trimming stripped 5 bases from V and 5 bases from J, with 10 bases between. This CDR3 spans 12 amino acids.

This sequence originates from a male donor with early-stage non-small cell lung cancer. The rearrangement uses TRBV5-1 and TRBJ1-1; unclear D gene. This specimen was PBMCs, taken at surgery. The CDR3 region is CASSSDGTEAFF. The DNA for the CDR3 is TGCGCCAGCAGTTCGGACGGTACTGAAGCTTTCTTT.